Listed here are 11 T cell receptor beta chains from one sample, sequenced in a study of blood T cell repertoires in COVID-19. Method: immunoSEQ multiplex PCR; TCRdb's copy keeps in-frame clones and lacks some. The sample holds over 100,000 clones, 80% to 90% seen once. Input material: peripheral blood. The receptors shown here come from a human donor in a cohort sampled during active COVID-19.

This clone was observed a handful of times. The chain joins TRBV7-9 to TRBJ1-5; TRBD1 matches at 7 bases. The CDR3 runs to 14 residues. Looked up from germline, CDR1 is SEHNR and CDR2 is FQNEAQ (reference sequence). The ends lost 5 bases at V and 7 bases at J; junction bases unmatched: 8. CDR3 residues: CASSLTGSTQPQHF. CDR3 DNA: TGTGCCAGCAGCCTGACAGGGTCAACACAGCCCCAGCATTTT.

V and J are TRBV4-1 and TRBJ2-2; no firm D call. This CDR3 has 14 amino acids. Germline V gene data show CDR1 as MGHRA and CDR2 as YSYEKL. V was trimmed by 7 bases and J by 1 base, leaving 10 bases between them. The CDR3 coding sequence is TGCGCCAGCATGCGAGCTCTGAACACCGGGGAGCTGTTTTTT. Translating gives CASMRALNTGELFF.

The V gene is TRBV18, the J gene TRBJ1-1; TRBD1 might be the D (5 bases). With 4 bases removed from V and 0 bases from J, the gap between germline ends came to 12 bases. This CDR3 is built from 15 residues. The V gene's germline CDR1 is KGHSH and CDR2 LQKENI. CDR3 DNA: TGTGCCAGCTCACGGGGCAGGGATATGAACACTGAAGCTTTCTTT. It specifies CASSRGRDMNTEAFF.

This chain uses TRBV28 with TRBJ1-5; TRBD1 matches 7 bases. The CDR3 extends over 16 amino acids. Germline loops: CDR1 MDHEN, CDR2 SYDVKM. Trimming cost V 1 base and J 1 base; bases outside gene matches: 4. Written as DNA, the CDR3 is TGTGCCAGCAGTTTATCGGGGACAGCAAGCAATCAGCCCCAGCATTTT. Amino acid sequence: CASSLSGTASNQPQHF.

The rearrangement joins TRBV5-1 to TRBJ1-4; D is ambiguous. Germline V gene data show CDR1 as SGHRS and CDR2 as YFSETQ. Trimming pared 0 bases from V and 10 bases from J, leaving 10 bases between. This CDR3 comprises 13 residues. CDR3 residues: CASSLGADAKLFF. CDR3 coding DNA: TGCGCCAGCAGCTTGGGGGCTGACGCAAAACTGTTTTTT.

On this clone: At the DNA level, this CDR3 is encoded by other sequences in the same sample as well. J is TRBJ2-5 and V is TRBV5-1; no reliable D call. CDR3 length: 14 residues. The V gene's germline CDR1 is SGHRS and CDR2 YFSETQ. Deletions cut 0 bases from V and 2 bases from J, with 8 bases between. CDR3 bases: TGCGCCAGCAGCTTGGCAGGAAATCAAGAGACCCAGTACTTC. It is translated as CASSLAGNQETQYF.

This clone was detected only once. For the CDR3, the DNA is TGTGCCAGCAGCTTATCGGACAGGGGGTTTACCTACGAGCAGTACTTC. Its protein is CASSLSDRGFTYEQYF. V is TRBV11-3 and J is TRBJ2-7, with TRBD1 identical over 10 bases. CDR3 size: 16 residues. Germline V gene data show CDR1 as SGHNT and CDR2 as YENEEA. With V trimmed by 2 bases and J by 2 bases, 6 bases remained unmatched.

The chain combines TRBV5-1 with TRBJ1-1; 8 bases line up with TRBD1. With 4 bases clipped from V and 6 bases from J, the junction kept 8 bases outside the gene matches. The germline gives CDR1 SGHRS, CDR2 YFSETQ. The CDR3 spans 14 residues. The CDR3 bases are TGCGCCAGCAGCGCGGGCAGGGGGCGGGCTGAAGCTTTCTTT. Encoded protein: CASSAGRGRAEAFF. Looking up the rest from reference TRBV5-1 and TRBJ1-1 gives the full variable domain: KAGVTQTPRYLIKTRGQQVTLSCSPISGHRSVSWYQQTPGQGLQFLFEYFSETQRNKGNFPGRFSGRQFSNSRSEMNVSTLELGDSALYLCASSAGRGRAEAFFGQGTRLTVV.

The V call is TRBV4-1, the J call TRBJ1-2; D is unclear. This CDR3 has 15 amino acids. V lost 4 bases and J lost 2, with 14 bases in between. The germline V gene encodes CDR1 MGHRA and CDR2 YSYEKL. In DNA form, the CDR3 reads TGCGCCAGCAGCCCCACGTGGTCAGGCAACTATGGCTACACCTTC. Its translation: CASSPTWSGNYGYTF.

The V and J genes are TRBV7-3 and TRBJ2-3, with D tentatively TRBD2 (5 bases). Trimming cost V 5 bases and J 0 bases, with 12 bases left between them. CDR1 is SGHTA and CDR2 is FQGTGA in the germline V gene. The CDR3 spans 15 residues. CDR3 residues: CASSHAGGSTDTQYF. The CDR3 DNA reads TGTGCCAGCAGCCACGCGGGCGGTAGCACAGATACGCAGTATTTT.

The chain joins TRBV6-1 to TRBJ2-3, with D perhaps matching TRBD2 (6 bases). Germline V gives CDR1 MNHNS, CDR2 SASEGT. V shed 3 bases and J shed 3 bases, with 13 bases lying between them. The CDR3 totals 15 residues. CDR3 loop: CASSEFAGPTDTQYF. The DNA of the CDR3 is TGTGCCAGCAGTGAGTTTGCGGGGCCTACAGATACGCAGTATTTT.